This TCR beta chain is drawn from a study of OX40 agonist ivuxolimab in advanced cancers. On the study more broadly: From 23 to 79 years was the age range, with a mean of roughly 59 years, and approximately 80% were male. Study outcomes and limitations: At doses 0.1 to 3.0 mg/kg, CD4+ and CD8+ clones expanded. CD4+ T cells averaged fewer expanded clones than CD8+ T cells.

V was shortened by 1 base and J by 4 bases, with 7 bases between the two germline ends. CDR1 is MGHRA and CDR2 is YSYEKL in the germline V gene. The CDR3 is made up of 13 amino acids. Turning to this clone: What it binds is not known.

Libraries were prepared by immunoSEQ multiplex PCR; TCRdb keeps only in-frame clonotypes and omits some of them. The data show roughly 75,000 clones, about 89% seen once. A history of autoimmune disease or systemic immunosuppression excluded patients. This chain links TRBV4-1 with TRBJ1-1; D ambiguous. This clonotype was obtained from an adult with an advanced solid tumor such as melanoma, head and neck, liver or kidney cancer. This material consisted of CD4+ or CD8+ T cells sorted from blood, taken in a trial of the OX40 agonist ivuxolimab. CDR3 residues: CASSQVVLTEAFF. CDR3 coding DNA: TGCGCCAGCAGCCAAGTGGTCCTCACTGAAGCTTTCTTT.